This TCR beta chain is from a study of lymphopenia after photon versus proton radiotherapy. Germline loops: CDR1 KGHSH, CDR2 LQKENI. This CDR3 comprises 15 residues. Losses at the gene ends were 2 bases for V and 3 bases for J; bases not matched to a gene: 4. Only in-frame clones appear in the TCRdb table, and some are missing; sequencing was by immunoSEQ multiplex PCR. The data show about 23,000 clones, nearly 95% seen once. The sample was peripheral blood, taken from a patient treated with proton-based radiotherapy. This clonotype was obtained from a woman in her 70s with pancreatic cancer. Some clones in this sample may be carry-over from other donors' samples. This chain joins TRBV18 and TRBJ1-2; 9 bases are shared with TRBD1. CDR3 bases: TGTGCCAGCTCACCATCGACAGGGGGGCACTATGGCTACACCTTC. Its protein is CASSPSTGGHYGYTF. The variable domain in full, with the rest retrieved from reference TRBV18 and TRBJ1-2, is NAGVMQNPRHLVRRRGQEARLRCSPMKGHSHVYWYRQLPEEGLKFMVYLQKENIIDESGMPKERFSAEFPKEGPSILRIQQVVRGDSAAYFCASSPSTGGHYGYTFGSGTRLTVV.